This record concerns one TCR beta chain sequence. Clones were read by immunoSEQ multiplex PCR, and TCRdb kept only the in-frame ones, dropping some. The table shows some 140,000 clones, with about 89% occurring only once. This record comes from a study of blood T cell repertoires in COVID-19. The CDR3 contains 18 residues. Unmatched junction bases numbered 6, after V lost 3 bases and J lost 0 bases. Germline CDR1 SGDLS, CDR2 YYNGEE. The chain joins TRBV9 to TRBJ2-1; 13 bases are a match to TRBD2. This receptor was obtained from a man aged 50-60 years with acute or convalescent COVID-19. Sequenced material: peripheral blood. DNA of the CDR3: TGTGCCAGCAGCGAACTAGCGGGGGGGCCCCTCTCCTACAATGAGCAGTTCTTC. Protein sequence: CASSELAGGPLSYNEQFF.